The clone carrying this T cell receptor beta chain was seen ten or more times. TCR beta CDR3 sequences were amplified from RNA transcripts. Carried out on the TCR CDR3, a first-round RT-PCR used the HTBI primer set. TCRdb re-derived calls from the multiplex PCR reads in MiXCR, one entry per CDR3 protein. The sample has 550,000 to 700,000 distinct CDR3 sequences, under 60% seen once. The data originate from a study of T cells in Graves' hyperthyroidism and ophthalmopathy. CDR1 and CDR2 (germline): SGHRS, YFSETQ. Deletions cut 0 bases from V and 7 bases from J, with 11 bases between. The CDR3 contains 14 residues. Every diagnosis used clinical symptoms, serum thyroxine and TRAb, thyroid ultrasound and orbital computed tomography.

This receptor was taken from an adult woman with Graves' disease, either hyperthyroidism or ophthalmopathy (not recorded which). Sequencing was done on a sample of peripheral blood or thyroid tissue (not recorded which). The chain recombines TRBV5-1 with TRBJ1-3; no firm D call. CDR3 amino acids: CASSLDSDWNTIYF. The CDR3 DNA reads TGCGCCAGCAGCTTGGATTCCGACTGGAACACCATATATTTT.